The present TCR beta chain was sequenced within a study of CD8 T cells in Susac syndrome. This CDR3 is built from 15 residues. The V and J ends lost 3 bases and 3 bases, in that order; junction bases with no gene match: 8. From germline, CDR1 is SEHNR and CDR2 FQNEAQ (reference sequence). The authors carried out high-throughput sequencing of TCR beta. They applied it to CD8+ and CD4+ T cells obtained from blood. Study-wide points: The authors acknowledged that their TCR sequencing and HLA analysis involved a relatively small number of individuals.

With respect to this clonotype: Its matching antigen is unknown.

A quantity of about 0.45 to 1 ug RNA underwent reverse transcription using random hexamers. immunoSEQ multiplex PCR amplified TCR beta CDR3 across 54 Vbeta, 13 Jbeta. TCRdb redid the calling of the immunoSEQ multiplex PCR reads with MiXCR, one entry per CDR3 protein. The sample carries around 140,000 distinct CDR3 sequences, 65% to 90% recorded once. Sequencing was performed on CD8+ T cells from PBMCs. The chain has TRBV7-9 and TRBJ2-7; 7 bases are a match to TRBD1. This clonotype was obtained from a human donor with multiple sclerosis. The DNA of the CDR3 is TGTGCCAGCAGCTTCCGACAGGGTCTGGGCTACGAGCAGTACTTC. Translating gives CASSFRQGLGYEQYF.